Here is one T cell receptor beta chain with its context. These data originate in a study of T-cell reconstitution after alpha-beta-depleted transplantation in children. V was cut by 7 bases and J by 4 bases, with 16 bases left in between. The CDR3 extends over 14 amino acids. CDR1 LNHDA and CDR2 SQIVND come from the germline V gene (reference sequence). The library targeted TCRbeta and was prepared with unique molecular identifiers. TCRdb recomputed calls from the PCR reads with MiXCR, one row per CDR3 protein. In the table there are roughly 500,000 distinct CDR3 sequences, about 31% of which are singletons.

The source of this sequence is a human donor who donated a stem cell graft to a child with aplastic anemia. This rearrangement joins TRBV19 to TRBJ1-2; no firm D call. Specimen: PBMCs from the stem cell graft donor, collected from the stem cell graft. CDR3 DNA: TGTGCCAGTACCAATACGGTCGGGATCTATGGCTACACCTTC. It codes for CASTNTVGIYGYTF.